One sample yielded the 20 T cell receptor beta chains listed below, sequenced in a study of T-cell reconstitution after alpha-beta-depleted transplantation in children. Construction of the TCRbeta library involved unique molecular identifiers. TCRdb re-called the PCR reads through MiXCR, storing one row per CDR3 protein. The data contain hundreds of thousands of distinct CDR3 sequences, 10% to 15% of them singletons. Here the sequenced sample was PBMCs, mostly from graft donor cells, taken 360 days after TCRalphabeta/CD19-depleted stem cell transplant. These receptors were collected from a male patient between 5 and 17 years old who had a stem cell transplant for acute myeloid leukemia, so the T cells may come from the graft donor.

In its sample, this clonotype was seen once. The chain has TRBV13 and TRBJ2-3, with 7 bases fitting TRBD2. The ends lost 6 bases at V and 3 bases at J; junction bases unmatched: 3. The CDR3 loop spans 13 amino acids. CDR1 is PRHDT, CDR2 FYEKMQ, per germline (reference sequence). The CDR3 reads CASRTSETDTQYF. The CDR3 nucleotides read TGTGCCAGCAGAACTAGCGAGACAGATACGCAGTATTTT.

This chain links TRBV20-1 with TRBJ1-6; 9 bases are a match to TRBD1. Germline V gene data show CDR1 as DFQATT and CDR2 as SNEGSKA (reference sequence). CDR3 length: 13 residues. In nucleotides, the CDR3 is TGCGCGCCCTCCGGGACAGGGAATTCACCCCTCCACTTT. This translates into CAPSGTGNSPLHF.

V gene TRBV24-1 combines with J gene TRBJ1-2; 7 nucleotides match TRBD1. J lost 8 bases, V lost 7 bases, and 6 bases had no gene match. The CDR3 length is 12 residues. Germline CDR1 reads KGHDR; CDR2 reads SFDVKD. This CDR3 is CATRNGQEGYTF. The CDR3 region has the DNA TGTGCCACCAGGAACGGACAGGAGGGCTACACCTTC.

The V call is TRBV2, the J call TRBJ2-1; TRBD1 matches 9 bases. With 3 bases clipped from V and 3 bases from J, the junction kept 15 bases outside the gene matches. Looked up from germline, CDR1 is SNHLY and CDR2 is FYNNEI. The CDR3 spans 19 residues. The CDR3 region has the DNA TGTGCCAGCAGTGATCCCCGACAGGGGGGAATGCCCCTCTACAATGAGCAGTTCTTC. Translation: CASSDPRQGGMPLYNEQFF.

The V call is TRBV18, the J call TRBJ2-3; no definite D call. Trimming left V 3 bases short and J 2 bases short, with 12 bases between. The CDR3 is made up of 15 amino acids. The germline V gene encodes CDR1 KGHSH and CDR2 LQKENI. CDR3 protein: CASSPTALPTDTQYF. CDR3 DNA sequence: TGTGCCAGCTCACCCACAGCCCTCCCCACAGATACGCAGTATTTT.

In this sample, this clonotype turned up a few times. The chain recombines TRBV28 with TRBJ2-1; D remains ambiguous. The CDR3 is made up of 14 amino acids. V lost 4 bases and J 5 bases, leaving 12 bases between the germline ends. Germline assignment: CDR1 MDHEN and CDR2 SYDVKM. For the CDR3, the DNA is TGTGCCAGCAGTTGGCTAAAGACTCACAATGAGCAGTTCTTC. Translating it yields CASSWLKTHNEQFF.

The chain is built from TRBV12-3 or TRBV12-4 and TRBJ1-1, with 7 bases fitting TRBD1. V shed 3 bases, J shed 2 bases, and the junction held 12 bases outside the gene matches. CDR3 length equals 17 residues. CDR3 DNA sequence: TGTGCCAGCAGTTTTAGCATGTTGGAGGGGGCTAACACTGAAGCTTTCTTT. Residues: CASSFSMLEGANTEAFF.

This clonotype was recorded many times. The V gene is TRBV25-1, the J gene TRBJ2-5, with 10 nucleotides matching TRBD2. The CDR3 loop spans 15 amino acids. V was clipped by 7 bases and J by 5 bases; unmatched bases: 10. Germline V gives CDR1 MGHDK, CDR2 SYGVNS. The CDR3 loop is CASTRDSGRWETQYF. DNA for the CDR3: TGTGCCAGCACCCGGGATAGCGGGAGGTGGGAGACCCAGTACTTC.

This clonotype was found a few times. The V gene is TRBV21-1, the J gene TRBJ2-7; the table's TRBD2 call for D was not verified on the DNA. TRBV21-1 is marked as a pseudogene. The CDR3 consists of 19 residues. CDR3: CASSKAELAGTLLSYEQYF. The CDR3, as DNA: TGTGCCAGCAGCAAAGCGGAACTAGCGGGCACCCTCCTCTCCTACGAGCAGTACTTC.

This clonotype was found many times. The J gene is TRBJ2-7, the V gene TRBV12-3 or TRBV12-4; 7 nucleotides align to TRBD1. The CDR3 sequence is 14 residues long. Trimming took 2 bases from V and 4 from J; bases not matched to a gene: 5. The CDR3 spells CASSLSRGLYEQYF. CDR3 in DNA: TGTGCCAGCAGTTTATCCAGGGGGTTATACGAGCAGTACTTC.

The V gene is TRBV29-1, the J gene TRBJ2-5; D may be TRBD2 (5 bases). Trimming removed 5 bases at V and 2 bases at J, with 12 bases between. Looked up from germline, CDR1 is SQVTM and CDR2 is ANQGSEA. This CDR3 is 13 amino acids long. The CDR3 region has the DNA TGCAGCGTTTCTGGCGGGCGTCAAGAGACCCAGTACTTC. Its translation is CSVSGGRQETQYF.

This chain joins TRBV7-3 and TRBJ2-3, with 11 positions matching TRBD2. Germline CDR1 reads SGHTA; CDR2 reads FQGTGA. This CDR3 is 15 amino acids long. J lost 6 bases, V lost 4 bases, and 6 bases had no gene match. In DNA form, the CDR3 reads TGTGCCAGCAGCTATAGCGGGAGGGCCGGGGATACGCAGTATTTT. Its translation is CASSYSGRAGDTQYF.

In this sample, this clonotype turned up many times. The J gene is TRBJ2-5, the V gene TRBV20-1; D gene uncertain. V gave up 5 bases and J gave up 0 bases, with 7 bases separating them. CDR3 length: 12 amino acids. Germline loops: CDR1 DFQATT, CDR2 SNEGSKA (reference sequence). CDR3 bases: TGCAGTGCTCTTGGACACCAAGAGACCCAGTACTTC. This gives the protein CSALGHQETQYF.

The chain has TRBV5-1 and TRBJ2-2, with 14 bases identical to TRBD2. Germline V gives CDR1 SGHRS, CDR2 YFSETQ. Germline trimming cut 3 bases from V and 0 bases from J; bases unmatched to any gene: 4. CDR3 size: 18 residues. The CDR3 loop reads CASSSGLAGVTNTGELFF. CDR3 coding DNA: TGCGCCAGCAGCTCGGGACTAGCGGGAGTTACGAACACCGGGGAGCTGTTTTTT.

This clonotype showed up many times. CDR3 DNA: TGTGCCAGCACCCGGGACGGTGACACCGGGGAGCTGTTTTTT. Translated: CASTRDGDTGELFF. The chain uses TRBV11-3 and TRBJ2-2, with D perhaps matching TRBD1 or TRBD2 (5 bases each). The CDR3 contains 14 residues. From germline, CDR1 is SGHNT and CDR2 YENEEA. Trimming stripped 7 bases from V and 3 bases from J, with 12 bases between.

The gene calls are TRBV14 and TRBJ1-3; weak D call: TRBD1 (5 bases). The germline V and J ends were trimmed by 0 bases and 2 bases, with 11 bases remaining between them. This CDR3 spans 16 amino acids. Per the germline V gene, CDR1 is SGHDN and CDR2 is FVKESK. The CDR3: CASSQDLLRAGNTIYF. The CDR3 DNA reads as TGTGCCAGCAGCCAAGATCTTCTCAGGGCTGGAAACACCATATATTTT.

This chain joins TRBV3-1 and TRBJ2-1, with D possibly being TRBD2 (7 bases). V shed 0 bases and J shed 8 bases, with 26 bases lying between them. The CDR3 contains 19 residues. Germline CDR1 reads LGHDT; CDR2 reads YNNKEL (reference sequence). CDR3 sequence (DNA): TGTGCCAGCAGCCAAGAAATCTTGTGGGAGGGGGGTACACGCGATGAGCAGTTCTTC. Its translation is CASSQEILWEGGTRDEQFF.

This clonotype was recorded at least ten times. V and J are TRBV9 and TRBJ2-1; D is undetermined. The CDR3 runs 15 residues. V dropped 4 bases and J dropped 7 bases, with 18 bases sitting between them. Germline assignment: CDR1 SGDLS and CDR2 YYNGEE. The CDR3 sequence: CASSLQITLRNEQFF. The CDR3, as DNA: TGTGCCAGCAGCCTCCAGATAACCCTTCGGAATGAGCAGTTCTTC.

This clonotype was counted ten times or more. The chain combines TRBV28 with TRBJ1-5; D is undetermined. The V end was cut by 5 bases, the J end by 4 bases, with 6 bases between. The CDR3 totals 12 residues. From germline, CDR1 is MDHEN and CDR2 SYDVKM. CDR3 amino acids: CASSSNNQPQHF. The CDR3 DNA reads TGTGCCAGCAGTAGCAATAATCAGCCCCAGCATTTT.

This clonotype was detected ten times or more. This chain joins TRBV12-3 or TRBV12-4 and TRBJ2-6; 8 bases align to TRBD1. CDR3 size: 17 residues. V gave up 3 bases and J gave up 0 bases; unmatched junction bases: 4. The CDR3 coding sequence is TGTGCCAGCAGTTTTACAGGGGGTCTCTCTGGGGCCAACGTCCTGACTTTC. Amino acids: CASSFTGGLSGANVLTF.